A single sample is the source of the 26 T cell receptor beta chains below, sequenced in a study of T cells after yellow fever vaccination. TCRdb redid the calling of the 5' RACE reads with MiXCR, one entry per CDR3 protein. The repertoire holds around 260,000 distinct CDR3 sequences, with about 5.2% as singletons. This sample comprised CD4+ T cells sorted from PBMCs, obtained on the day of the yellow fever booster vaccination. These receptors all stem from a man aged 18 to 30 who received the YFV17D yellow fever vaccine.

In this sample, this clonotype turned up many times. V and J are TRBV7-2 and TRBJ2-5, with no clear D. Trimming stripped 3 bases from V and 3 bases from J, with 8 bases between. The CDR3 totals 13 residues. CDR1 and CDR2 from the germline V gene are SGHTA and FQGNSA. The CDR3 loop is CASSLVTKETQYF. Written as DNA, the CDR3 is TGTGCCAGCAGCTTGGTCACTAAAGAGACCCAGTACTTC.

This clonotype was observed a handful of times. CDR3 sequence (DNA): TGTGCCATCAGTGAGTACAGGGGGGACACTGAAGCTTTCTTT. Protein product: CAISEYRGDTEAFF. This rearrangement joins TRBV10-3 to TRBJ1-1, with 8 bases lining up with TRBD1. CDR3 length equals 14 residues. Germline CDR1 is ENHRY and CDR2 is SYGVKD. Trimming at V came to 1 base and at J to 3 bases, leaving 1 base not matched to a gene.

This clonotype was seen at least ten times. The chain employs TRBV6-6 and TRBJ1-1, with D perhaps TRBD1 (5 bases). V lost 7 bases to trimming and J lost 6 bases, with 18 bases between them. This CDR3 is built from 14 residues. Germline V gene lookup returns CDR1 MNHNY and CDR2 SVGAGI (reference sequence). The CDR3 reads CASISGTGRPEAFF. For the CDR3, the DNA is TGTGCCAGCATCTCCGGGACTGGCCGACCTGAAGCTTTCTTT.

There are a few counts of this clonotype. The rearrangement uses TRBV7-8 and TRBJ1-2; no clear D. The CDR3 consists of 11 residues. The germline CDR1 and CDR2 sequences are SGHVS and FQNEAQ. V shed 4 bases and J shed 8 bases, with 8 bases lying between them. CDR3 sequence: CASSSGGGYTF. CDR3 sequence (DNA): TGTGCCAGCAGCTCCGGAGGGGGCTACACCTTC. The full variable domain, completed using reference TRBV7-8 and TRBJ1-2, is GAGVSQSPRYKVAKRGQDVALRCDPISGHVSLFWYQQALGQGPEFLTYFQNEAQLDKSGLPSDRFFAERPEGSVSTLKIQRTQQEDSAVYLCASSSGGGYTFGSGTRLTVV.

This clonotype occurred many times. CDR3 in DNA: TGTGCCAGCAGCGTGCTCCCGTCCTACGAGCAGTACTTC. Translating gives CASSVLPSYEQYF. J is TRBJ2-7 and V is TRBV9, with unresolved D. With 2 bases removed from V and 1 base from J, the gap between germline ends came to 7 bases. Germline V CDR1 and CDR2: SGDLS, YYNGEE. The CDR3 is made up of 13 amino acids.

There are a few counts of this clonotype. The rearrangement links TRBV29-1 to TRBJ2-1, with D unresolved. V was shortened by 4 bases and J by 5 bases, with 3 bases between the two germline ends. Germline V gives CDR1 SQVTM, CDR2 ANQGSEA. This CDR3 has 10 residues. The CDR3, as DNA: TGCAGCGTTGGGAACAATGAGCAGTTCTTC. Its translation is CSVGNNEQFF.

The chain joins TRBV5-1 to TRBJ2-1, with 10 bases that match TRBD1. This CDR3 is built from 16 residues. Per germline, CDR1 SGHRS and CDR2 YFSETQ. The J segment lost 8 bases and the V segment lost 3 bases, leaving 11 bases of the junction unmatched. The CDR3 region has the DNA TGCGCCAGCAGCTCCGACAGGGGGCGCATGGGGGATGAGCAGTTCTTC. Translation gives CASSSDRGRMGDEQFF.

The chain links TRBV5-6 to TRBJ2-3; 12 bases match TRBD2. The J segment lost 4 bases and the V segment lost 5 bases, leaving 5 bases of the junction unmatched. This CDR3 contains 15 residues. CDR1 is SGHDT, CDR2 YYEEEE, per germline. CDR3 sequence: CASRYGLAGPDTQYF. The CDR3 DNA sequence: TGTGCCAGCAGGTATGGACTAGCGGGGCCAGATACGCAGTATTTT.

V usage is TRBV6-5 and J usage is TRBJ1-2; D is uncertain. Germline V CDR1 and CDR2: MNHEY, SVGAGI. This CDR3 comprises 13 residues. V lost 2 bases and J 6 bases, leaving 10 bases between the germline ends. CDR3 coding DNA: TGTGCCAGCAGTTACCAACAGTTGGATGGCTACACCTTC. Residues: CASSYQQLDGYTF.

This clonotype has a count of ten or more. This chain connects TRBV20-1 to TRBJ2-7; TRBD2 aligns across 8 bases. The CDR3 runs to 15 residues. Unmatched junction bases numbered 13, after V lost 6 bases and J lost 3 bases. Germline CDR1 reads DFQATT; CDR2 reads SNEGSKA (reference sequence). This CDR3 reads CSAEPPRGGSYEQYF. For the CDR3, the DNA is TGCAGTGCGGAACCTCCTCGCGGGGGGAGCTACGAGCAGTACTTC.

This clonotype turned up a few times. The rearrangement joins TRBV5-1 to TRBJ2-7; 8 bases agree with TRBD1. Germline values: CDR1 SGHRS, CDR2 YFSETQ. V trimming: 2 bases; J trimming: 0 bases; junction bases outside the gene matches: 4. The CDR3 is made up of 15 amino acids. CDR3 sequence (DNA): TGCGCCAGCAGCTTTGGACAGGGATACTCCTACGAGCAGTACTTC. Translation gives CASSFGQGYSYEQYF.

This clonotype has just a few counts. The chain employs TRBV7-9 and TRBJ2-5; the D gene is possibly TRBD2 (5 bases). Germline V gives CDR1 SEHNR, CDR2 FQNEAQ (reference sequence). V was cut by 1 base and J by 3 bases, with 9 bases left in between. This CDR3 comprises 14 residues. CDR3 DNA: TGTGCCAGCAGCTTAGGTACTAGAAAAGAGACCCAGTACTTC. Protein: CASSLGTRKETQYF.

CDR3 nucleotides: TGTGCCAGCAGTTTCGCGACCCGGGGGGGTGAGCAGTTCTTC. It is translated as CASSFATRGGEQFF. The rearrangement uses TRBV6-2 or TRBV6-3 and TRBJ2-1; 8 bases align to TRBD2. Germline-derived CDR1 and CDR2 are MNHEY and SVGEGT. CDR3 size: 14 residues. The junction had 8 bases not matched to a gene; V was cut back by 4 bases and J by 9 bases.

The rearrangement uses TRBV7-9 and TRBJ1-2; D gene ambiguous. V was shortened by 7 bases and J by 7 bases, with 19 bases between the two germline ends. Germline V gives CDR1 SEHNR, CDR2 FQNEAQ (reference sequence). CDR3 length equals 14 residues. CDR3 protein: CASTSDRHTGGYTF. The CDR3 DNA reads TGTGCCAGCACCTCCGATAGGCACACTGGTGGCTACACCTTC.

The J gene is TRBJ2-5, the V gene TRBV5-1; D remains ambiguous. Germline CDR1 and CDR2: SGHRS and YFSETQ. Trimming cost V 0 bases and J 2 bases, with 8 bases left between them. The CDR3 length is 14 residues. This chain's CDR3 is CASSLDPVQETQYF. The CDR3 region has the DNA TGCGCCAGCAGCTTGGATCCAGTACAAGAGACCCAGTACTTC.

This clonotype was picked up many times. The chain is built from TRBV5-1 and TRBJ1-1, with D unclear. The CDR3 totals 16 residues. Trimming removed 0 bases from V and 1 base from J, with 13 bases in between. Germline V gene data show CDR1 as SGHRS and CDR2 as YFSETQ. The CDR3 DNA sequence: TGCGCCAGCAGCTTGGGACCGCAGGTACCGAACACTGAAGCTTTCTTT. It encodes CASSLGPQVPNTEAFF.

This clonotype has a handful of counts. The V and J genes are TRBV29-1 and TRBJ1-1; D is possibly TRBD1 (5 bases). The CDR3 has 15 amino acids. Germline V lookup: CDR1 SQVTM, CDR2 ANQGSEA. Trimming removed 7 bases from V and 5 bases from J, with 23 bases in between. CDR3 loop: CSGRGSGGGSTEAFF. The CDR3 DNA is TGCAGCGGGCGGGGGTCTGGGGGAGGTAGTACTGAAGCTTTCTTT.

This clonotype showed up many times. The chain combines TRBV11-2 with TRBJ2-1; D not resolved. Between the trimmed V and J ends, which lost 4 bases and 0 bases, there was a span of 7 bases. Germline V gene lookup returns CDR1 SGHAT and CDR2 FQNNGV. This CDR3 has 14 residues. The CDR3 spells CASSSRGSYNEQFF. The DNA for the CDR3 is TGTGCCAGCAGCTCTCGAGGCTCCTACAATGAGCAGTTCTTC. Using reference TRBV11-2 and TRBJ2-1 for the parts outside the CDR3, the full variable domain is EAGVAQSPRYKIIEKRQSVAFWCNPISGHATLYWYQQILGQGPKLLIQFQNNGVVDDSQLPKDRFSAERLKGVDSTLKIQPAKLEDSAVYLCASSSRGSYNEQFFGPGTRLTVL.

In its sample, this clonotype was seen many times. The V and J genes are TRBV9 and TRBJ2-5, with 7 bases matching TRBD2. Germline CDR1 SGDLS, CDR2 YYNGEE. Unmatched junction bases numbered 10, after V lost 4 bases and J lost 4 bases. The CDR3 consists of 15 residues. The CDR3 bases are TGTGCCAGCAGCTCGGGGACCCGGGGGGTAGAGACCCAGTACTTC. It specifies CASSSGTRGVETQYF.

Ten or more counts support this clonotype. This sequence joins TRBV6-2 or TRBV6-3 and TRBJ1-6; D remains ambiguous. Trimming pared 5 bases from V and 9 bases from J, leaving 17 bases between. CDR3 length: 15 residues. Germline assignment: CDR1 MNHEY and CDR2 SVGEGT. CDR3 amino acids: CASSPRPPRGSPLHF. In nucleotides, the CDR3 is TGTGCCAGCAGTCCCCGGCCACCGAGAGGTTCACCCCTCCACTTT.

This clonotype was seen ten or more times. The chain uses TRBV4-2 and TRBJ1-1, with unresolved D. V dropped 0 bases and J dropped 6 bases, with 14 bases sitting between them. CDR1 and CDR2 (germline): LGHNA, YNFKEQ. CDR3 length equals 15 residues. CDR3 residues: CASSQDYGIRSEAFF. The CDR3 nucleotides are TGTGCCAGCAGCCAAGATTATGGGATCAGGTCTGAAGCTTTCTTT.

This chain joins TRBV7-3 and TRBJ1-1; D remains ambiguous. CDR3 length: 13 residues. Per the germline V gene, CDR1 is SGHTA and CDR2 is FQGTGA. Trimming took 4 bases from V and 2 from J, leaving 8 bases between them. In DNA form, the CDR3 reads TGTGCCAGCAGCTCCTATAAAAACACTGAAGCTTTCTTT. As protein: CASSSYKNTEAFF.

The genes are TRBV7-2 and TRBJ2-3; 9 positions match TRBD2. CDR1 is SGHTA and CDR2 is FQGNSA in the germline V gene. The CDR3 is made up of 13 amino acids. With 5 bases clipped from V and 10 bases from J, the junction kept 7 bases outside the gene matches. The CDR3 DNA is TGTGCCAGCAGCGGACCACTAGCGGGTGCGCAGTATTTT. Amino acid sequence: CASSGPLAGAQYF.

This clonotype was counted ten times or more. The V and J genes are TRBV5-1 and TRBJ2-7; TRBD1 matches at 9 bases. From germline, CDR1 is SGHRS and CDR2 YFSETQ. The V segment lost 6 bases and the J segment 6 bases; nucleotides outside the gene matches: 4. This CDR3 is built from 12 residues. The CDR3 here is CASTGQGIEQYF. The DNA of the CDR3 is TGCGCCAGCACGGGACAGGGAATCGAGCAGTACTTC.

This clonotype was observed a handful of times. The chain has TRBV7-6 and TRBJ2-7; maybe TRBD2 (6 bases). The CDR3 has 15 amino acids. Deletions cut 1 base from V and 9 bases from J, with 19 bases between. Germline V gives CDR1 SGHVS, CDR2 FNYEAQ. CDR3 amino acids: CASSLEGIGQGGQYF. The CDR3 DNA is TGTGCCAGCAGCTTAGAGGGGATCGGCCAGGGAGGGCAGTACTTC.

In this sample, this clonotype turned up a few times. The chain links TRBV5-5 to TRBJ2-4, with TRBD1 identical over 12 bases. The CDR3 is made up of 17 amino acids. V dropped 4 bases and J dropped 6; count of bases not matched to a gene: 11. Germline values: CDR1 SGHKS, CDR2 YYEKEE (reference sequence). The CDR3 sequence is CASSNWRGQGARNIQYF. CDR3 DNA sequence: TGTGCCAGCAGCAACTGGAGGGGACAGGGGGCGAGAAACATTCAGTACTTC.